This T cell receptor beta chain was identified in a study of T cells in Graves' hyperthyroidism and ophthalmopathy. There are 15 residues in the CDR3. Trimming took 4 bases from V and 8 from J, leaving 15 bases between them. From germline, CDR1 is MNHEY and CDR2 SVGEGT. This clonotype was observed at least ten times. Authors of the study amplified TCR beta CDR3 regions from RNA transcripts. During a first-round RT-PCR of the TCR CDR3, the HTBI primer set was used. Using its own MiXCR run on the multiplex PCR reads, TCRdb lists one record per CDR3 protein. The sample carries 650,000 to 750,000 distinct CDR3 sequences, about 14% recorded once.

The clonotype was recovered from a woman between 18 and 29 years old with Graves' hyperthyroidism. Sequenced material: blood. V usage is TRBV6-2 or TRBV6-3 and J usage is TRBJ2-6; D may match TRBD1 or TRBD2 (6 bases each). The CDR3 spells CASSSSAGGPNVLTF. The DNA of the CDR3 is TGTGCCAGCAGTTCGTCCGCCGGGGGCCCCAACGTCCTGACTTTC.